The TCR beta chain under discussion was sequenced for a study of shared clonotypes between healthy human individuals. Study as a whole: CD8 memory received one plate per donor, CD8 naive two, CD4 memory three and CD4 naive three. The study's findings and limits: Compared with clonotypes that all four donors shared, non-shared clonotypes had lower generation probabilities. Several donors showed sharing of around 5.3% of naive CD4 clonotypes.

At deep level, the assay was performed. The method was immunoSEQ multiplex PCR; TCRdb's version includes in-frame clones alone and lacks a portion of them. The table has approximately 1.1 million clones, around 78% seen once. With regard to this clone: What it binds is not known.

The V end was cut by 4 bases, the J end by 0 bases, with 13 bases between. Germline lookup yields CDR1 SGHAT and CDR2 FQDESV (reference sequence). This CDR3 is 17 amino acids long. The chain is built from TRBV11-1 and TRBJ2-6; perhaps TRBD2 as D (5 bases). The sample comprised memory CD4+ T cells from PBMCs. Subset given: CD45RA-negative fraction. The sequence was obtained from a man aged 18 to 35 in good health. Some clones in this sample may be carry-over from other donors' samples. The CDR3 region has the DNA TGTGCCAGCAGCTCCGGGGAGTTGTACTCTGGGGCCAACGTCCTGACTTTC. Residues: CASSSGELYSGANVLTF.